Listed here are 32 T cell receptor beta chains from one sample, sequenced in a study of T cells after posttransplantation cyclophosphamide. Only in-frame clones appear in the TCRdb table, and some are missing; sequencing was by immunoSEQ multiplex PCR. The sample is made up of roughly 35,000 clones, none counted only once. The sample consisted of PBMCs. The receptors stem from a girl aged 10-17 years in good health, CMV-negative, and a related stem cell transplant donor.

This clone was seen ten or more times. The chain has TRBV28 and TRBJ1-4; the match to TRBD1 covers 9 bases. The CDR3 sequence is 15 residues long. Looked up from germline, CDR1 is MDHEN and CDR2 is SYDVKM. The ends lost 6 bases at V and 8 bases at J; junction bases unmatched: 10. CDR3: CASRKGGQGGEKLFF. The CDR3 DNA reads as TGTGCCAGCAGAAAAGGGGGACAGGGTGGGGAAAAACTGTTTTTT.

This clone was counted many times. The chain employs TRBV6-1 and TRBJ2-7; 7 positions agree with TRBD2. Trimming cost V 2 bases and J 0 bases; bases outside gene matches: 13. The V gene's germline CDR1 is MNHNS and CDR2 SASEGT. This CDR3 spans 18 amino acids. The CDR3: CASSELGFLGGSSYEQYF. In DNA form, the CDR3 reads TGTGCCAGCAGTGAACTCGGGTTTCTCGGCGGGAGCTCCTACGAGCAGTACTTC.

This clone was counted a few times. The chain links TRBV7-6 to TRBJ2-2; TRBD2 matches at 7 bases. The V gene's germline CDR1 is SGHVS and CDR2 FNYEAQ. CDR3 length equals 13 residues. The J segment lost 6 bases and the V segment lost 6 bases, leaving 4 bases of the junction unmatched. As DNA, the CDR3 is TGTGCCAGCAGTTCGGCGGGGGCCGGGGAGCTGTTTTTT. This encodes CASSSAGAGELFF.

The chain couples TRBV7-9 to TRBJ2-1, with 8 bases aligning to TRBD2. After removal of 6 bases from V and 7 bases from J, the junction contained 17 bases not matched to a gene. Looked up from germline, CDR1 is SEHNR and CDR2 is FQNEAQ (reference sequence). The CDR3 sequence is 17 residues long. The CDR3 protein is CASRKTELAGLGNEQFF. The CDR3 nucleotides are TGTGCCAGCAGAAAGACGGAGCTAGCGGGCCTCGGGAATGAGCAGTTCTTC.

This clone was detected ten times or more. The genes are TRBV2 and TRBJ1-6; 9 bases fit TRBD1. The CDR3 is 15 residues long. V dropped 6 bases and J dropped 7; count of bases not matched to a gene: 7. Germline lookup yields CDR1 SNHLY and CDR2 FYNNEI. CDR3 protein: CASRAPGQGNSPLHF. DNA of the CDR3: TGTGCCAGCAGGGCCCCGGGACAGGGAAATTCACCCCTCCACTTT. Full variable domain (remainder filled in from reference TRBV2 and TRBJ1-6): EPEVTQTPSHQVTQMGQEVILRCVPISNHLYFYWYRQILGQKVEFLVSFYNNEISEKSEIFDDQFSVERPDGSNFTLKIRSTKLEDSAMYFCASRAPGQGNSPLHFGNGTRLTVT.

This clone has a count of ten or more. CDR3 DNA: TGTGCCAGCAGCTTTAGTACCAACTACGAGCAGTACTTC. Translated: CASSFSTNYEQYF. The V gene is TRBV5-4, the J gene TRBJ2-7, with D hard to call. The CDR3 is 13 residues long. CDR1 is SGHNT, CDR2 YYREEE, per germline (reference sequence). The V end lost 2 bases, the J end lost 3 bases, and 9 bases lay between the germline ends.

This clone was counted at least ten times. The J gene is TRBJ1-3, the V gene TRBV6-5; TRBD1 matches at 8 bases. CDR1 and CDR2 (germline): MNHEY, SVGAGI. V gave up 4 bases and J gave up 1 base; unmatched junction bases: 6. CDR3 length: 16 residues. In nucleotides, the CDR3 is TGTGCCAGCAGTTCCCCGGACAGGGTATCTGGAAACACCATATATTTT. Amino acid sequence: CASSSPDRVSGNTIYF.

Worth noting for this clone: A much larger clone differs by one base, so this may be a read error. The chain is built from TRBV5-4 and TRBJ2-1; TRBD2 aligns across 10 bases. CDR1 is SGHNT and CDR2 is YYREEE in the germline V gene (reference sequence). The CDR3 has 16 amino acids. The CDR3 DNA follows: TGTGCCGGCAGCTCCCCCCTGAGCGGGAGGGACAATGAGCAGTTCTTC. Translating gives CAGSSPLSGRDNEQFF.

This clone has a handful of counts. CDR3 amino acids: CAWSVPKGLGDTQYF. The CDR3 coding sequence is TGTGCCTGGAGTGTACCTAAGGGACTAGGGGATACGCAGTATTTT. V usage is TRBV30 and J usage is TRBJ2-3, with 8 bases matching TRBD2. Trimming removed 0 bases from V and 6 bases from J; junction bases left unmatched: 8. From germline, CDR1 is GTSNPN and CDR2 SVGIG (reference sequence). This CDR3 comprises 15 residues.

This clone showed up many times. The CDR3 loop reads CASSTLGQGGDQPQHF. CDR3 bases: TGTGCCAGTAGTACCCTAGGACAGGGGGGAGATCAGCCCCAGCATTTT. The chain uses TRBV19 and TRBJ1-5; 10 nucleotides align to TRBD1. Germline lookup yields CDR1 LNHDA and CDR2 SQIVND (reference sequence). With 4 bases clipped from V and 5 bases from J, the junction kept 8 bases outside the gene matches. CDR3 length equals 16 residues.

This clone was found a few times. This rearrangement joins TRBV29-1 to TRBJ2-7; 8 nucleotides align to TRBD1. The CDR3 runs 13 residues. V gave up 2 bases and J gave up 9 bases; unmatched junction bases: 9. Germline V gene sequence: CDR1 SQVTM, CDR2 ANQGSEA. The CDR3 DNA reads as TGCAGCGTTGAATCGGGGCAGGGGGCTGGGCAGTACTTC. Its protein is CSVESGQGAGQYF.

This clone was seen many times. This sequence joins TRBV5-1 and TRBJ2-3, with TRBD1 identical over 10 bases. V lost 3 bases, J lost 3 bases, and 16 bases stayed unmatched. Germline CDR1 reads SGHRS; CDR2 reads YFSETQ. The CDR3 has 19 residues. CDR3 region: CASSSPDRGSLRRTDTQYF. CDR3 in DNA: TGCGCCAGCAGCTCGCCGGACAGGGGGTCTCTACGTCGTACAGATACGCAGTATTTT.

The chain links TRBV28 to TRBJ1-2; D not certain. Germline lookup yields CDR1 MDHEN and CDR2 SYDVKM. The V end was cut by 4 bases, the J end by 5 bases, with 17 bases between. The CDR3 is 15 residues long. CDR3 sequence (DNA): TGTGCCAGCAGTTCCCGCAGAATTTCCAAGTATGGCTACACCTTC. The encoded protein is CASSSRRISKYGYTF.

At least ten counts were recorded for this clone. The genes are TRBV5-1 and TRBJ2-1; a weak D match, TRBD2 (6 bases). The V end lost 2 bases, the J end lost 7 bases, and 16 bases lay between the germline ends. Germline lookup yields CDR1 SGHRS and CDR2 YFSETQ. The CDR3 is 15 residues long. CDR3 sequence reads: CASSFTSLVRNEQFF. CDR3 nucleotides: TGCGCCAGCAGCTTTACTAGCCTCGTCAGGAATGAGCAGTTCTTC.

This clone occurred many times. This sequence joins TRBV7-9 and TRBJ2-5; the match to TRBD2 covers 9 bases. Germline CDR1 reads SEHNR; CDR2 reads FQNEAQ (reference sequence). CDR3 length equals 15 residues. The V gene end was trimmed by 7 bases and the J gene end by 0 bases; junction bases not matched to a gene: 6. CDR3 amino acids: CASNPTSGYQETQYF. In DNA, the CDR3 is TGTGCCAGCAACCCTACTAGCGGGTACCAAGAGACCCAGTACTTC.

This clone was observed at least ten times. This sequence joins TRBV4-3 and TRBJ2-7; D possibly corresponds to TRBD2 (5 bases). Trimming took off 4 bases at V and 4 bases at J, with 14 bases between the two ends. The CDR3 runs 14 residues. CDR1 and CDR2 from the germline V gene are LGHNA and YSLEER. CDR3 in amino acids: CASSPRRGRYEQYF. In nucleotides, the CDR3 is TGCGCCAGCAGCCCCCGCCGGGGTAGGTACGAGCAGTACTTC.

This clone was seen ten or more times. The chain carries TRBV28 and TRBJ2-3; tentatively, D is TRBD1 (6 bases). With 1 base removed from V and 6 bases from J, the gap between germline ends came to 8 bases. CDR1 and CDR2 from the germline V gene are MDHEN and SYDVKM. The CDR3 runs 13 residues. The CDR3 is CASSLSGVDTQYF. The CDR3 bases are TGTGCCAGCAGTTTATCAGGGGTGGATACGCAGTATTTT.

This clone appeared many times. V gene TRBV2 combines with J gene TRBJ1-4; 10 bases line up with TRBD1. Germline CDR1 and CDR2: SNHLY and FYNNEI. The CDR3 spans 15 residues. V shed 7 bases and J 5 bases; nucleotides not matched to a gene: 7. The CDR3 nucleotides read TGTGCCAGCATACGTCGGACAGGGGGGAATGAAAAACTGTTTTTT. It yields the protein CASIRRTGGNEKLFF.

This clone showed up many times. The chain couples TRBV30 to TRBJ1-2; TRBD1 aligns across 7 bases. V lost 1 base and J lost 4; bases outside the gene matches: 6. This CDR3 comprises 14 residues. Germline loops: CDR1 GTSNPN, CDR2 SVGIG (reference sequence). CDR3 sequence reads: CAWSATRQGYGYTF. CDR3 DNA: TGTGCCTGGAGTGCCACAAGACAGGGCTATGGCTACACCTTC.

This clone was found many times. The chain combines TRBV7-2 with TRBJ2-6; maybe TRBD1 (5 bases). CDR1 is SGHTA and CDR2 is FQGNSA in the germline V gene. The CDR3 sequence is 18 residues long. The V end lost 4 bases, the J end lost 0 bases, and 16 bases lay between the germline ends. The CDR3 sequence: CASSSPRTGGSGANVLTF. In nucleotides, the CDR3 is TGTGCCAGCAGCTCCCCCCGCACAGGCGGCTCTGGGGCCAACGTCCTGACTTTC.

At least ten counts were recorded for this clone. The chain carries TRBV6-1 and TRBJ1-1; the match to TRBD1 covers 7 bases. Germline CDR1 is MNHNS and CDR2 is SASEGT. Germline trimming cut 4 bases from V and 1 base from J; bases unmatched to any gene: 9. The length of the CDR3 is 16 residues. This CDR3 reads CASSVPPDRANTEAFF. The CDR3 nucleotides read TGTGCCAGCAGTGTCCCCCCAGACAGGGCGAACACTGAAGCTTTCTTT.

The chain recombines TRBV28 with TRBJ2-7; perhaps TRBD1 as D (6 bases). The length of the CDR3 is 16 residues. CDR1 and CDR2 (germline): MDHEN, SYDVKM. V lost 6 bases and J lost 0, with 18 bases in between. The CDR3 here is CASSPTTDRLSYEQYF. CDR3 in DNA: TGTGCCAGCAGCCCCACTACCGACAGGCTCTCCTACGAGCAGTACTTC. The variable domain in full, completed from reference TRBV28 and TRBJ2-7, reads DVKVTQSSRYLVKRTGEKVFLECVQDMDHENMFWYRQDPGLGLRLIYFSYDVKMKEKGDIPEGYSVSREKKERFSLILESASTNQTSMYLCASSPTTDRLSYEQYFGPGTRLTVT.

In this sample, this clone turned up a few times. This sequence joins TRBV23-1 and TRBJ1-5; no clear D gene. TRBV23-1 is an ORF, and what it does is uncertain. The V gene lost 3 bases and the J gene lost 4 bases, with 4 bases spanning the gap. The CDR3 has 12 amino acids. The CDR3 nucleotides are TGCGCCAGCAGTCATAGTAATCAGCCCCAGCATTTT. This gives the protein CASSHSNQPQHF.

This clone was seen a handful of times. In nucleotides, the CDR3 is TGTGCCAGCAGTTTCCTTGGCGGGAACACTGAAGCTTTCTTT. It specifies CASSFLGGNTEAFF. The V and J genes are TRBV28 and TRBJ1-1; the D is unclear. The CDR3 runs 14 residues. Between the trimmed V and J ends, which lost 3 bases and 1 base, there was a span of 9 bases. The germline V gene has CDR1 MDHEN and CDR2 SYDVKM.

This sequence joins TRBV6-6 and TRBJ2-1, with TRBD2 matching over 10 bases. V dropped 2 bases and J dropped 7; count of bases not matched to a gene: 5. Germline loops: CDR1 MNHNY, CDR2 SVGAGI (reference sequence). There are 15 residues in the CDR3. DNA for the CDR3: TGTGCCAGCAGTTACGGGCTAGCGGGAGAGAATGAGCAGTTCTTC. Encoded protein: CASSYGLAGENEQFF.

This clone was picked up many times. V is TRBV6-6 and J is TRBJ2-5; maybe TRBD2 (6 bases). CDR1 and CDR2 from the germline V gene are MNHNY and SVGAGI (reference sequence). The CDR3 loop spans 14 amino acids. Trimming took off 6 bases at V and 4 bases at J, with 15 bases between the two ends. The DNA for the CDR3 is TGTGCCAGCAGGGACGGGACTTTATCAGAGACCCAGTACTTC. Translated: CASRDGTLSETQYF.

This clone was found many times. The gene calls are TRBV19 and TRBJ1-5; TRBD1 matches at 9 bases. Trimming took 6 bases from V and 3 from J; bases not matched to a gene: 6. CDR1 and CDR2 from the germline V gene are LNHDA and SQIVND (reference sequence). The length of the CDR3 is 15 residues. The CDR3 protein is CASRPGTGNNQPQHF. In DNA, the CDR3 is TGTGCCAGTAGACCCGGGACAGGGAACAATCAGCCCCAGCATTTT.

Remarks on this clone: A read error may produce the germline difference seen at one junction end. The CDR3 spells CVSSLFEGATTDTQYF. The DNA for the CDR3 is TGTGTCAGCAGCTTATTTGAGGGAGCGACCACAGATACGCAGTATTTT. This chain joins TRBV7-7 and TRBJ2-3; the D gene is possibly TRBD2 (5 bases). This CDR3 spans 16 amino acids. From germline, CDR1 is SSHAT and CDR2 FNYEAQ (reference sequence). The variable domain in full, with the rest retrieved from reference TRBV7-7 and TRBJ2-3, is GAGVSQSPRYKVTKRGQDVTLRCDPISSHATLYWYQQALGQGPEFLTYFNYEAQPDKSGLPSDRFSAERPEGSISTLTIQRTEQRDSAMYRCVSSLFEGATTDTQYFGPGTRLTVL.

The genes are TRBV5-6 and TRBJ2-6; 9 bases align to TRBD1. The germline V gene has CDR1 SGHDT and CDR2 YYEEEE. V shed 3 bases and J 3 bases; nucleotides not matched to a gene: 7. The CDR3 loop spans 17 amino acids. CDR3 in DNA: TGTGCCAGCAGCTGGGGACAGGGCTTGGGTGGGGCCAACGTCCTGACTTTC. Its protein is CASSWGQGLGGANVLTF.

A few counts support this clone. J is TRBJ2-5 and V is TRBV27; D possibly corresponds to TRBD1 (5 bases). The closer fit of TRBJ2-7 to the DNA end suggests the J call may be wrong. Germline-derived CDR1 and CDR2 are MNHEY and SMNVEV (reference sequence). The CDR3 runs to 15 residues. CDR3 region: CASRKRGDGIYEQYF. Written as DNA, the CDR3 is TGTGCCAGCAGGAAAAGGGGCGATGGAATTTACGAGCAGTACTTC.

The CDR3 DNA is TGCGCCAGCAGCCAAGAAACAGGGCGGAATGAGCAGTTCTTC. As protein: CASSQETGRNEQFF. The chain employs TRBV4-1 and TRBJ2-1; possibly TRBD1 for D (6 bases). This CDR3 has 14 amino acids. With 0 bases removed from V and 7 bases from J, the gap between germline ends came to 10 bases. Germline V gene sequence: CDR1 MGHRA, CDR2 YSYEKL.

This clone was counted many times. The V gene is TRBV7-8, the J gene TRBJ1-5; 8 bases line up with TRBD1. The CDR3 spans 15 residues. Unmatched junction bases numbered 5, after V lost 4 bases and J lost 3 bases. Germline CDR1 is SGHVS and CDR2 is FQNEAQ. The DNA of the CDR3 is TGTGCCAGCAGCTGGTCGGACAGGGTCAATCAGCCCCAGCATTTT. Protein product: CASSWSDRVNQPQHF.